This T cell receptor (beta chain) originates from a study of shared clonotypes between healthy human individuals. This clone appeared once. Its antigen is as yet unknown. The naive CD8 fraction comprised CD45RO-negative cells positively selected for CCR7 and excluded terminally differentiated effector memory CD45RA+ cells. V lost 6 bases, J lost 3 bases, and 12 bases lay in between. Germline-derived CDR1 and CDR2 are MNHEY and SMNVEV (reference sequence). The CDR3 covers 13 residues. TCRdb keeps only in-frame clones here, not all; method: immunoSEQ multiplex PCR. The table shows 2 million or so clones, with less than 95% occurring only once. Study-level findings and limits: Rarefaction indicated that sorted-subset sequencing remained incomplete although depth was large.

This chain uses TRBV27 with TRBJ2-7, with D maybe TRBD1 (6 bases). The sample was naive CD8+ T cells sorted from blood. The sequence derives from a man between 18 and 35 years old in good health. The DNA of the CDR3 is TGTGCCAGCAGCTGGACAGTTAACTACGAGCAGTACTTC. It yields the protein CASSWTVNYEQYF.